Presented here are 29 T cell receptor beta chains from one specimen sequenced in a study of T cells after yellow fever vaccination. TCRdb re-derived calls from the 5' RACE reads in MiXCR, one entry per CDR3 protein. This sample has over 70,000 distinct CDR3 sequences; 7.5% to 9% occur once, and the top ten carry about 40%. The material sequenced was CD8+ T cells sorted from PBMCs, taken on the day of the yellow fever booster vaccination. The source is a young man who received the YFV17D yellow fever vaccine.

This clonotype occurred many times. The chain employs TRBV20-1 and TRBJ2-1; D perhaps matches TRBD2 (6 bases). Germline CDR1 is DFQATT and CDR2 is SNEGSKA (reference sequence). V was clipped by 3 bases and J by 6 bases, with 12 bases between them. CDR3 length: 13 amino acids. The CDR3 coding sequence is TGCAGTGCTAGGGGGAGGCAGGTCAATGAGCAGTTCTTC. Its translation is CSARGRQVNEQFF.

This clonotype came up many times. The gene calls are TRBV7-8 and TRBJ2-7; the match to TRBD2 covers 7 bases. Germline CDR1 is SGHVS and CDR2 is FQNEAQ. The V segment lost 10 bases and the J segment 2 bases; nucleotides outside the gene matches: 5. The CDR3 is 12 amino acids. The CDR3 loop reads CATLASTYEQYF. CDR3 nucleotide sequence: TGTGCCACACTAGCGTCAACCTACGAGCAGTACTTC.

This clonotype was seen repeatedly, ten times or more. The chain has TRBV7-6 and TRBJ2-7; unclear D gene. There are 13 residues in the CDR3. Germline-derived CDR1 and CDR2 are SGHVS and FNYEAQ. Trimming pared 5 bases from V and 6 bases from J, leaving 14 bases between. This chain's CDR3 is CASSHASEAEQYF. DNA of the CDR3: TGTGCCAGCAGCCACGCTTCCGAGGCCGAGCAGTACTTC.

This clonotype was seen a few times. The chain has TRBV7-9 and TRBJ1-2, with a weak D call TRBD1 (5 bases). Per germline, CDR1 SEHNR and CDR2 FQNEAQ (reference sequence). The CDR3 totals 15 residues. Trimming took off 4 bases at V and 0 bases at J, with 12 bases between the two ends. CDR3 residues: CASSSRDAANYGYTF. The CDR3 DNA is TGTGCCAGCAGCTCAAGGGACGCAGCTAACTATGGCTACACCTTC.

In this sample, this clonotype turned up many times. The V gene is TRBV5-1, the J gene TRBJ2-1; 13 bases map to TRBD2. Germline V gene data show CDR1 as SGHRS and CDR2 as YFSETQ. The V and J ends lost 0 bases and 2 bases, in that order; junction bases with no gene match: 2. This CDR3 spans 17 amino acids. CDR3 nucleotides: TGCGCCAGCAGCTTGGGACTAGCGGGGGGACCCTACAATGAGCAGTTCTTC. This gives the protein CASSLGLAGGPYNEQFF.

This clonotype was seen at least ten times. The rearrangement links TRBV27 to TRBJ2-7; D is perhaps TRBD1 (7 bases). Germline CDR1 reads MNHEY; CDR2 reads SMNVEV (reference sequence). The V gene lost 5 bases and the J gene lost 2 bases, with 13 bases spanning the gap. The CDR3 spans 14 residues. The CDR3: CASSRQGLPYEQYF. The CDR3 DNA reads TGTGCCAGCAGTAGACAGGGACTCCCCTACGAGCAGTACTTC.

The chain is built from TRBV4-3 and TRBJ2-1, with 10 bases that match TRBD2. CDR1 and CDR2 (germline): LGHNA, YSLEER. This CDR3 has 17 residues. Trimming removed 2 bases from V and 0 bases from J; junction bases left unmatched: 4. The CDR3: CASSQSAGGPSYNEQFF. The DNA of the CDR3 is TGCGCCAGCAGCCAATCAGCGGGAGGGCCCTCCTACAATGAGCAGTTCTTC.

This chain joins TRBV12-3 or TRBV12-4 and TRBJ2-2; no firm D call. The CDR3 runs 17 residues. The germline V and J ends were trimmed by 3 bases and 5 bases, with 19 bases remaining between them. CDR3 sequence (DNA): TGTGCCAGCAGTTTTTCCGGGTGGAAGTCGAGTACCGGGGAGCTGTTTTTT. It translates to CASSFSGWKSSTGELFF.

There are many counts of this clonotype. The chain joins TRBV6-5 to TRBJ2-5, with D possibly matching TRBD2 (6 bases). Germline lookup yields CDR1 MNHEY and CDR2 SVGAGI. The CDR3 covers 15 residues. The ends were cut back, 0 bases at V and 2 bases at J, with 10 bases in the middle. The CDR3 spells CASSYSGGLQETQYF. The CDR3 coding sequence is TGTGCCAGCAGTTACTCCGGAGGACTACAAGAGACCCAGTACTTC.

The chain employs TRBV20-1 and TRBJ2-7; 8 nucleotides agree with TRBD1. This CDR3 has 14 residues. V gave up 0 bases and J gave up 4 bases; unmatched junction bases: 5. Germline V lookup: CDR1 DFQATT, CDR2 SNEGSKA (reference sequence). CDR3 loop: CSARDHQGAYEQYF. CDR3 nucleotide sequence: TGCAGTGCTAGAGATCACCAGGGGGCATACGAGCAGTACTTC.

The rearrangement links TRBV7-9 to TRBJ1-2, with D maybe TRBD1 (5 bases). Germline lookup yields CDR1 SEHNR and CDR2 FQNEAQ (reference sequence). The CDR3 totals 12 residues. The V end was cut by 8 bases, the J end by 8 bases, with 15 bases between. This CDR3 is CASFRGPKGYTF. Written as DNA, the CDR3 is TGTGCCAGCTTCCGGGGCCCTAAGGGCTACACCTTC. Full variable domain (outside the CDR3, taken from reference TRBV7-9 and TRBJ1-2): DTGVSQNPRHKITKRGQNVTFRCDPISEHNRLYWYRQTLGQGPEFLTYFQNEAQLEKSRLLSDRFSAERPKGSFSTLEIQRTEQGDSAMYLCASFRGPKGYTFGSGTRLTVV.

CDR3 DNA sequence: TGCAGTGCTGGCACTGTGGTCGCCGTTCAAGAGACCCAGTACTTC. Protein sequence: CSAGTVVAVQETQYF. The J gene is TRBJ2-5, the V gene TRBV20-1; D unclear. The CDR3 length is 15 residues. Germline CDR1 and CDR2: DFQATT and SNEGSKA (reference sequence). The V gene lost 5 bases and the J gene lost 2 bases, with 18 bases spanning the gap.

This chain uses TRBV10-3 with TRBJ2-1; no firm D call. Per the germline V gene, CDR1 is ENHRY and CDR2 is SYGVKD. V was cut by 3 bases and J by 8 bases, with 11 bases left in between. This CDR3 comprises 13 residues. DNA of the CDR3: TGTGCCATCAGTGAAGTGGTCATGGATGAGCAGTTCTTC. Its translation: CAISEVVMDEQFF.

This clonotype was seen ten or more times. The rearrangement joins TRBV4-2 to TRBJ2-1; 13 bases map to TRBD2. CDR1 LGHNA and CDR2 YNFKEQ come from the germline V gene. V gave up 1 base and J gave up 5 bases; unmatched junction bases: 5. CDR3 length equals 17 residues. The CDR3 here is CASSQGEGLAGNNEQFF. In nucleotides, the CDR3 is TGTGCCAGCAGCCAAGGGGAGGGACTAGCGGGAAACAATGAGCAGTTCTTC.

J is TRBJ2-7 and V is TRBV4-3; 10 bases are a match to TRBD2. V was clipped by 2 bases and J by 5 bases; unmatched bases: 12. Germline V gene lookup returns CDR1 LGHNA and CDR2 YSLEER. This CDR3 spans 17 amino acids. The CDR3 region has the DNA TGCGCCAGCAGCCAACAGGCTAGCGGGAGCGGTGTAGACGAGCAGTACTTC. Encoded protein: CASSQQASGSGVDEQYF.

This clonotype was detected a few times. The chain is built from TRBV6-1 and TRBJ2-1; D not resolved. Germline CDR1 reads MNHNS; CDR2 reads SASEGT. There are 16 residues in the CDR3. Trimming removed 4 bases from V and 6 bases from J, with 19 bases in between. CDR3 protein: CASSGPIALPVNEQFF. The CDR3 bases are TGTGCCAGCAGTGGACCGATAGCTCTCCCGGTCAATGAGCAGTTCTTC.

The CDR3 is CSVEKGLAGVVDTQYF. The CDR3 bases are TGCAGCGTTGAAAAGGGGCTAGCGGGAGTAGTAGATACGCAGTATTTT. The V call is TRBV29-1, the J call TRBJ2-3, with 10 bases aligning to TRBD2. CDR1 SQVTM and CDR2 ANQGSEA come from the germline V gene. J lost 5 bases, V lost 2 bases, and 10 bases had no gene match. CDR3 length: 16 residues.

This clonotype was seen more than once but under ten times. The J gene is TRBJ2-1, the V gene TRBV27; D is perhaps TRBD1 (5 bases). Germline-derived CDR1 and CDR2 are MNHEY and SMNVEV (reference sequence). V lost 7 bases to trimming and J lost 0 bases, with 13 bases between them. The CDR3 covers 15 residues. DNA for the CDR3: TGTGCCAGCACCTCAGGGTCAGGCTCCTACAATGAGCAGTTCTTC. It translates to CASTSGSGSYNEQFF.

The J gene is TRBJ2-3, the V gene TRBV18, with 7 nucleotides matching TRBD2. Trimming removed 2 bases from V and 2 bases from J; junction bases left unmatched: 10. Germline CDR1 is KGHSH and CDR2 is LQKENI. This CDR3 region has 17 residues. The CDR3 DNA sequence: TGTGCCAGCTCACCATTTGGGACTAACGGGATCACAGATACGCAGTATTTT. Protein product: CASSPFGTNGITDTQYF.

A few counts support this clonotype. The chain recombines TRBV30 with TRBJ2-2, with TRBD1 matching 8 bases. CDR1 GTSNPN and CDR2 SVGIG come from the germline V gene (reference sequence). Trimming removed 6 bases from V and 7 bases from J; junction bases left unmatched: 16. The CDR3 is 16 amino acids. This CDR3 is CACPPGIQGAIGELFF. CDR3 nucleotide sequence: TGTGCCTGCCCCCCAGGGATCCAGGGGGCGATCGGGGAGCTGTTTTTT.

The chain has TRBV7-3 and TRBJ2-3, with D hard to call. Germline assignment: CDR1 SGHTA and CDR2 FQGTGA. V gave up 4 bases and J gave up 5 bases, with 10 bases separating them. The CDR3 consists of 13 residues. The CDR3 coding sequence is TGTGCCAGCAGCTCCCTGGGGTTAGATACGCAGTATTTT. Translating it yields CASSSLGLDTQYF.

This clonotype was counted ten times or more. CDR3 protein: CASSPGLAGSYEQYF. The CDR3 region has the DNA TGTGCCAGCAGTCCCGGGCTAGCGGGGTCCTACGAGCAGTACTTC. The chain has TRBV12-3 or TRBV12-4 and TRBJ2-7; 9 nucleotides agree with TRBD2. V gave up 5 bases and J gave up 1 base; unmatched junction bases: 6. The CDR3 contains 15 residues.

The chain combines TRBV24-1 with TRBJ1-5; D not resolved. This CDR3 has 14 amino acids. The germline CDR1 and CDR2 sequences are KGHDR and SFDVKD. The V end lost 9 bases, the J end lost 6 bases, and 17 bases lay between the germline ends. Here the CDR3 reads CATVVGKWGQPQHF. The CDR3 nucleotides read TGTGCCACCGTAGTTGGCAAGTGGGGTCAGCCCCAGCATTTT.

The table lists this clonotype with a few counts. This chain joins TRBV5-1 and TRBJ1-4; D gene ambiguous. This CDR3 region has 13 residues. V dropped 5 bases and J dropped 3 bases, with 8 bases sitting between them. Germline V gives CDR1 SGHRS, CDR2 YFSETQ. CDR3 protein: CASSLGANEKLFF. The CDR3 DNA is TGCGCCAGCAGTCTCGGGGCTAATGAAAAACTGTTTTTT.

This clonotype was recorded a few times. J is TRBJ2-3 and V is TRBV5-5; 7 positions match TRBD1. V dropped 2 bases and J dropped 3; count of bases not matched to a gene: 6. The CDR3 is 15 amino acids. CDR1 and CDR2 (germline): SGHKS, YYEKEE (reference sequence). CDR3 DNA sequence: TGTGCCAGCAGCTTCTCAGACAGGGAGACAGATACGCAGTATTTT. This gives the protein CASSFSDRETDTQYF.

This clonotype was recorded many times. V is TRBV27 and J is TRBJ2-2; D is ambiguous. With 10 bases removed from V and 2 bases from J, the gap between germline ends came to 5 bases. CDR3 length equals 11 residues. The germline V gene has CDR1 MNHEY and CDR2 SMNVEV (reference sequence). This CDR3 reads CATTNTGELFF. In nucleotides, the CDR3 is TGTGCCACCACCAACACCGGGGAGCTGTTTTTT.

This clonotype was seen only a few times. The V gene is TRBV7-3, the J gene TRBJ2-7, with 10 nucleotides matching TRBD2. V was pared by 3 bases and J by 3 bases, with 5 bases of the junction left unmatched. This CDR3 has 15 amino acids. Germline assignment: CDR1 SGHTA and CDR2 FQGTGA. The CDR3 loop is CASSFQAGGGYEQYF. In DNA, the CDR3 is TGTGCCAGCAGCTTCCAAGCGGGAGGGGGCTACGAGCAGTACTTC.

A few counts support this clonotype. V gene TRBV27 combines with J gene TRBJ2-1; unclear D gene. V dropped 3 bases and J dropped 8 bases, with 17 bases sitting between them. CDR3 length: 15 amino acids. CDR1 is MNHEY and CDR2 is SMNVEV in the germline V gene (reference sequence). The CDR3, as DNA: TGTGCCAGCAGTTTGGACGGATGGGGTAACGATGAGCAGTTCTTC. It encodes CASSLDGWGNDEQFF.

This clonotype was seen only a few times. The genes are TRBV7-2 and TRBJ2-5; maybe TRBD1 (6 bases). Germline CDR1 is SGHTA and CDR2 is FQGNSA. The ends were cut back, 1 base at V and 3 bases at J, with 6 bases in the middle. The CDR3 has 13 amino acids. The CDR3 DNA reads as TGTGCCAGCAGCTTAGGGACAGAAGAGACCCAGTACTTC. Its translation is CASSLGTEETQYF.